The T cell receptor (beta chain) under discussion was sequenced for a study of T cells after yellow fever vaccination. Study background: SMART-Seq v4 Ultra Low Input prepared the low-cell-number fractions.

A process of 5'RACE template switching, which added a universal primer site and UMIs, was used to make TCR cDNA. TCRdb recomputed calls from the 5' RACE reads with MiXCR, one row per CDR3 protein. The sample records a few hundred thousand distinct CDR3 sequences, 17% being singletons. Study-level results: Shared CD4/CD8 clonotypes were a small share, likely from convergent recombination. Most primary-vaccination clones reappeared after the booster (more than 95% CD4, 85% to 90% CD8).

The sample holds a few counts of this clonotype. Its specificity is not known. The specimen comprised PBMCs, sampled about 5 days after the first yellow fever vaccination. The TCR was taken from a man between 18 and 29 years old who received the YFV17D yellow fever vaccine.

The CDR3 sequence is CASSQTRQSTNEKLFF. The DNA of the CDR3 is TGCGCCAGCAGCCAAACCCGACAGTCAACTAATGAAAAACTGTTTTTT. The chain uses TRBV4-3 and TRBJ1-4; D is possibly TRBD1 (5 bases). Per the germline V gene, CDR1 is LGHNA and CDR2 is YSLEER. Trimming cost V 2 bases and J 0 bases, with 10 bases left between them. The CDR3 consists of 16 residues.